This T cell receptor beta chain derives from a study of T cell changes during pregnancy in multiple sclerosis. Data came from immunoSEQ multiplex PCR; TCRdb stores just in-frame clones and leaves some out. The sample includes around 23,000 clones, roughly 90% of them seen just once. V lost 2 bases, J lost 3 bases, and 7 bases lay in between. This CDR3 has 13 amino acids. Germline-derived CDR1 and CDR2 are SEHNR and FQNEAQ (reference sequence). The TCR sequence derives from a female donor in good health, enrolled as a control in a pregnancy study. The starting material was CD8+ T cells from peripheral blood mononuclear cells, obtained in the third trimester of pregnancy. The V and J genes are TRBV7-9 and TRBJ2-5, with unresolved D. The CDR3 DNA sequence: TGTGCCAGCAGCTTAATAGCAGAAGAGACCCAGTACTTC. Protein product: CASSLIAEETQYF.